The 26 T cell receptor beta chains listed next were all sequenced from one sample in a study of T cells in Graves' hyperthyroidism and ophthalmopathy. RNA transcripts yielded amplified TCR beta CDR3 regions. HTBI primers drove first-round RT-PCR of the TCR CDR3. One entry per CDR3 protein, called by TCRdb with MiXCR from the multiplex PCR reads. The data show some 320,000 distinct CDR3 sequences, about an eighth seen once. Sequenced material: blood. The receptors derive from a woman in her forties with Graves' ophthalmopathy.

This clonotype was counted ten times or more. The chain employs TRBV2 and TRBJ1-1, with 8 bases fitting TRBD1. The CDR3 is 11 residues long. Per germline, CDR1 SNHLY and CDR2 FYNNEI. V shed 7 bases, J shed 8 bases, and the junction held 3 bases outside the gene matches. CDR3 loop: CASTWTGEAFF. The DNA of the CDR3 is TGTGCCAGCACTTGGACAGGGGAAGCTTTCTTT.

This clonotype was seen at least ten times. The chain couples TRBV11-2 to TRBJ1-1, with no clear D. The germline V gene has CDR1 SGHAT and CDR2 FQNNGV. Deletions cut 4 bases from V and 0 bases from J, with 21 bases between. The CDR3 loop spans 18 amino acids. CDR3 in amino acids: CASSSLGLRRTMNTEAFF. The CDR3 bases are TGTGCCAGCAGCTCCTTAGGACTAAGACGGACCATGAACACTGAAGCTTTCTTT.

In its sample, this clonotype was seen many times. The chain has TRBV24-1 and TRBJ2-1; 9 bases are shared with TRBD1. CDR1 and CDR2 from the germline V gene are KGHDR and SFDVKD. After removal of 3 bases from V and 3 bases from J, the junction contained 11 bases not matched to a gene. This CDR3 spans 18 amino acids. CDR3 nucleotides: TGTGCCACCAGTGATACCCGAAAGCGACAGGGGGTCTACAATGAGCAGTTCTTC. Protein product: CATSDTRKRQGVYNEQFF.

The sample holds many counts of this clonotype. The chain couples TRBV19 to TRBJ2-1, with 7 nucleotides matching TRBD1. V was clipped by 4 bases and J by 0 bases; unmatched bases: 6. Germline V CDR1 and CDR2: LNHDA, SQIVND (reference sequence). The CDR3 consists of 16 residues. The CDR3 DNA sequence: TGTGCCAGTAGTAGGACAGGTTTAGGCTCCTACAATGAGCAGTTCTTC. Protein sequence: CASSRTGLGSYNEQFF. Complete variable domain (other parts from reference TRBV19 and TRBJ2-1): DGGITQSPKYLFRKEGQNVTLSCEQNLNHDAMYWYRQDPGQGLRLIYYSQIVNDFQKGDIAEGYSVSREKKESFPLTVTSAQKNPTAFYLCASSRTGLGSYNEQFFGPGTRLTVL.

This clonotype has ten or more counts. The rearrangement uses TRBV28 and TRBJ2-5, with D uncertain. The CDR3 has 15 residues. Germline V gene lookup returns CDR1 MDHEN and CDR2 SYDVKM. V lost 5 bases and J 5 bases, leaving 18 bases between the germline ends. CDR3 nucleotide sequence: TGTGCCAGCAGTCTCCGGGCGCTAGGGCAGGAGACCCAGTACTTC. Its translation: CASSLRALGQETQYF.

The CDR3 nucleotides read TGTGCCAGCAACCCAAGAGGGACAAACACGGTCGAGCAGTACTTC. Amino acid sequence: CASNPRGTNTVEQYF. The gene calls are TRBV5-6 and TRBJ2-7; D perhaps matches TRBD1 (6 bases). Germline values: CDR1 SGHDT, CDR2 YYEEEE. This CDR3 region has 15 residues. Trimming cost V 6 bases and J 6 bases, with 22 bases left between them.

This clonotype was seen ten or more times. The CDR3 sequence is CATKPGANVLTF. CDR3 nucleotides: TGTGCCACCAAGCCTGGGGCCAACGTCCTGACTTTC. The chain links TRBV7-9 to TRBJ2-6; D is uncertain. Trimming removed 10 bases from V and 2 bases from J, with 6 bases in between. This CDR3 comprises 12 residues. Looked up from germline, CDR1 is SEHNR and CDR2 is FQNEAQ (reference sequence).

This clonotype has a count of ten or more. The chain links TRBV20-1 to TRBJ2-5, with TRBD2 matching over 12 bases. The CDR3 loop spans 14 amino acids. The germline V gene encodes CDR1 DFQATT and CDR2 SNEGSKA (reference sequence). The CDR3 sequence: CASPSGGALETQYF. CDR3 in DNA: TGCGCAAGCCCTAGCGGGGGGGCCCTTGAGACCCAGTACTTC.

DNA for the CDR3: TGTGCCAGCAGTGACTACAGGGGAACGAACACTGAAGCTTTCTTT. Protein sequence: CASSDYRGTNTEAFF. The chain combines TRBV12-3 or TRBV12-4 with TRBJ1-1, with TRBD1 matching 7 bases. Trimming took 5 bases from V and 1 from J; bases not matched to a gene: 7. This CDR3 region has 15 residues.

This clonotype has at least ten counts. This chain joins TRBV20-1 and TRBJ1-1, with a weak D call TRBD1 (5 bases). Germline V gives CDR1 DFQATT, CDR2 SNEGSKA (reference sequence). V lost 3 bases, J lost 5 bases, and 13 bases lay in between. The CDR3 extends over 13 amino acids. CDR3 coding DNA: TGCAGTGCTAGCGAACCTGGGGGGACTGAAGCTTTCTTT. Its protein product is CSASEPGGTEAFF.

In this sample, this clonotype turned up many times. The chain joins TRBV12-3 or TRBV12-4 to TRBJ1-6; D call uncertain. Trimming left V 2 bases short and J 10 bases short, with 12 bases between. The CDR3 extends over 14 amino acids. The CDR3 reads CASSLFDKSSPLHF. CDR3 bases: TGTGCCAGCAGTTTATTTGATAAGAGCTCACCCCTCCACTTT.

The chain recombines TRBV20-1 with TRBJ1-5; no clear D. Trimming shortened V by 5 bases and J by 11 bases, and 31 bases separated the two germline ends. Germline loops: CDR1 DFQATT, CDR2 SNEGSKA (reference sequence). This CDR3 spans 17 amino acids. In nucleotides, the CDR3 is TGCAGTGCTGCCGGACCCTCCGACGTAGGGCCGGCTAGGTCCCAGCATTTT. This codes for CSAAGPSDVGPARSQHF.

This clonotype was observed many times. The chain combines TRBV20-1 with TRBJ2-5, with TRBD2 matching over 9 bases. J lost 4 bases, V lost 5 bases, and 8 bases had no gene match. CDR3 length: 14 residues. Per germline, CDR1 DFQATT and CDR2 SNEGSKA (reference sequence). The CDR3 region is CSASTGGRAETQYF. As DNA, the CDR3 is TGCAGTGCTTCCACGGGCGGGAGGGCAGAGACCCAGTACTTC.

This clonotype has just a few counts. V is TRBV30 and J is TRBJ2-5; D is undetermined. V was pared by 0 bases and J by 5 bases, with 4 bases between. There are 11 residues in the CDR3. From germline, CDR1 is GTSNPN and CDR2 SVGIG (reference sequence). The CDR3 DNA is TGTGCCTGGAGTGTATTGGAGACCCAGTACTTC. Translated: CAWSVLETQYF.

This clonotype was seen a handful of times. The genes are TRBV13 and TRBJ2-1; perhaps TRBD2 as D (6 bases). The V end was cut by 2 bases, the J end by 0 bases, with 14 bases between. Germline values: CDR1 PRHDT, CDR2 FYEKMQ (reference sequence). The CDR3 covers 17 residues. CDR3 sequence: CASSLSPGESSYNEQFF. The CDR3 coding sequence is TGTGCCAGCAGCTTATCTCCGGGAGAGAGCTCCTACAATGAGCAGTTCTTC.

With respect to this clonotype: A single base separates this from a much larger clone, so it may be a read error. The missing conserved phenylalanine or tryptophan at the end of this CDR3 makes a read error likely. The CDR3 sequence: CASIASERAGLFL. The CDR3 DNA is TGTGCCAGCATCGCTAGCGAGAGGGCCGGGCTGTTTCTT. The chain couples TRBV28 to TRBJ2-2; a possible D gene is TRBD2 (6 bases). The CDR3 has 13 amino acids. Between the trimmed V and J ends, which lost 7 bases and 13 bases, there was a span of 19 bases. Germline CDR1 is MDHEN and CDR2 is SYDVKM.

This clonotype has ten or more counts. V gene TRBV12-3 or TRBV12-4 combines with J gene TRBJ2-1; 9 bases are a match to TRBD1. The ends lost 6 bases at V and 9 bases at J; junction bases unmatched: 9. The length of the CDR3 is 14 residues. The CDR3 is CASRTDRGVTEQFF. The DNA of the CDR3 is TGTGCCAGCAGGACGGACAGGGGCGTAACTGAGCAGTTCTTC.

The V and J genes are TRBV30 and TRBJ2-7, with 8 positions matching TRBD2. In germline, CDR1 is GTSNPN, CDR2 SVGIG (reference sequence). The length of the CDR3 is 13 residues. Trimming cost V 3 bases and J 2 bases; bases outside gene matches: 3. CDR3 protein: CAWRRGGTYEQYF. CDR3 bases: TGTGCCTGGAGACGGGGGGGGACCTACGAGCAGTACTTC.

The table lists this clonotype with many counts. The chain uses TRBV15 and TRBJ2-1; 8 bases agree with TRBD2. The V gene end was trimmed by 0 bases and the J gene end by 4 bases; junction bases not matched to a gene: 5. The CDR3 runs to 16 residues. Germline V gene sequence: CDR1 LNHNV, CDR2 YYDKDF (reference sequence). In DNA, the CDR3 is TGTGCCACCAGCAGAGATAGGCTAGCGGGTTACAATGAGCAGTTCTTC. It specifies CATSRDRLAGYNEQFF.

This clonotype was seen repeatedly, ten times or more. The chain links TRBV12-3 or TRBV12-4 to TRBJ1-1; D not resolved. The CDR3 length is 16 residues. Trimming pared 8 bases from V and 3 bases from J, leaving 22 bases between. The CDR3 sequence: CASLKSAQRSHTEAFF. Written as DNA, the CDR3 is TGTGCCAGCTTAAAGTCTGCCCAGAGGTCCCACACTGAAGCTTTCTTT.

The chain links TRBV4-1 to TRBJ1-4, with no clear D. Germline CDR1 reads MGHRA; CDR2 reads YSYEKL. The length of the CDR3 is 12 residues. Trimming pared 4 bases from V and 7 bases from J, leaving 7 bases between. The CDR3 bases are TGCGCCAGCAGCCCCTGGGGTGAAAAACTGTTTTTT. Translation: CASSPWGEKLFF.

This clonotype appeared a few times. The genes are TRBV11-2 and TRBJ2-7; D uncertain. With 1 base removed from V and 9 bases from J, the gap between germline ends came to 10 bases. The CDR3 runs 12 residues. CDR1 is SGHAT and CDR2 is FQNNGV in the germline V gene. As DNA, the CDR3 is TGTGCCAGCAGCTTAGTGGGATCGGGGCAGTACTTC. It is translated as CASSLVGSGQYF.

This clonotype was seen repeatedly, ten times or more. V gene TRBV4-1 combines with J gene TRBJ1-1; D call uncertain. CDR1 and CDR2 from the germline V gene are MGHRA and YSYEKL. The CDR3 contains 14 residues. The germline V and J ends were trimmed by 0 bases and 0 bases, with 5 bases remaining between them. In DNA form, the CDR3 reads TGCGCCAGCAGCCAAGATGCAGTGAACACTGAAGCTTTCTTT. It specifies CASSQDAVNTEAFF.

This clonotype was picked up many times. The CDR3 here is CASSVPTASSYEQYF. The DNA of the CDR3 is TGTGCCAGCAGTGTGCCCACTGCGAGCTCCTACGAGCAGTACTTC. The gene calls are TRBV2 and TRBJ2-7, with D unresolved. CDR1 and CDR2 (germline): SNHLY, FYNNEI. The CDR3 loop spans 15 amino acids. Trimming stripped 4 bases from V and 0 bases from J, with 13 bases between.

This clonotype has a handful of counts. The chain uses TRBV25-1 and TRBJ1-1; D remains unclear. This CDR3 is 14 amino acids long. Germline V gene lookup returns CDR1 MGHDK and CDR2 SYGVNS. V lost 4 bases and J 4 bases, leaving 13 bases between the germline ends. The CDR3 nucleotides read TGTGCCAGCAGTGCGCCGATGGTGGGCACTGAAGCTTTCTTT. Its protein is CASSAPMVGTEAFF.

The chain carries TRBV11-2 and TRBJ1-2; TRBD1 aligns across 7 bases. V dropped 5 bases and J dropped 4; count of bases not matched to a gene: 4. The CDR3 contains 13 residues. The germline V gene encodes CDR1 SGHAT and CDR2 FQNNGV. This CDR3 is CASSKTGSYGYTF. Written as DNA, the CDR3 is TGTGCCAGCAGCAAGACAGGGTCCTATGGCTACACCTTC.